This T cell receptor (beta chain) was sequenced in a study of CD8 T cells in ankylosing spondylitis. Whole-study findings and limits: Clones linked to disease were reported to show significant enrichment in matched ankylosing spondylitis synovial fluid.

Scientists made TCR beta libraries using quantitative 5'-RACE with molecular barcodes. In TCRdb, the 5' RACE reads were re-called with MiXCR into one record per CDR3 protein. The table lists some 220,000 distinct CDR3 sequences, 7.5% to 9.5% of them singletons. In its sample, this clonotype was seen many times. The target antigen is unknown. This CDR3 comprises 14 residues. Germline CDR1 reads MNHNS; CDR2 reads SASEGT. Trimming took off 4 bases at V and 0 bases at J, with 10 bases between the two ends. This receptor was identified in a female donor with ankylosing spondylitis or in good health (not recorded which). This chain joins TRBV6-1 and TRBJ2-7; D possibly corresponds to TRBD1 (6 bases). Sequencing was done on a sample of blood, either unsorted or a sorted T cell fraction (not recorded which). The CDR3, as DNA: TGTGCCAGCAGTGCAGGGGTTCCCTCCTACGAGCAGTACTTC. Translation: CASSAGVPSYEQYF.